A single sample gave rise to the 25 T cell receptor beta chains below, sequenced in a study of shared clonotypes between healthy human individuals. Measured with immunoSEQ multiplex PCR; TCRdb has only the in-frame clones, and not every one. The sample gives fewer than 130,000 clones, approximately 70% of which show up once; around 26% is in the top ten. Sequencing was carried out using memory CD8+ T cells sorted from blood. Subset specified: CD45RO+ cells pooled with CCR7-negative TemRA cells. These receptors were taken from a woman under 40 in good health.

The CDR3 spells CASSLDPQAYGYTF. CDR3 in DNA: TGTGCCAGCAGCTTGGATCCGCAGGCCTATGGCTACACCTTC. The chain links TRBV5-4 to TRBJ1-2; D gene ambiguous. This CDR3 region has 14 residues. CDR1 SGHNT and CDR2 YYREEE come from the germline V gene (reference sequence). V lost 0 bases and J 4 bases, leaving 10 bases between the germline ends.

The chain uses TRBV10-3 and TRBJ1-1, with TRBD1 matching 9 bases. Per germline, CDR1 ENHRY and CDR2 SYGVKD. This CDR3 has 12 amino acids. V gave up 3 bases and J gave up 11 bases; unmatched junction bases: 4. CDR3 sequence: CAISDLDRGAFF. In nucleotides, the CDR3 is TGTGCCATCAGTGACCTCGACAGGGGGGCTTTCTTT.

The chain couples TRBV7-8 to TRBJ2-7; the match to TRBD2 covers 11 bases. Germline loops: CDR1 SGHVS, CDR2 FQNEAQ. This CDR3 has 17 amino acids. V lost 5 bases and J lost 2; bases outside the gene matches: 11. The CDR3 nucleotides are TGTGCCAGCAGCCTGGGCGCTAGCGGGAGGTGGACCTACGAGCAGTACTTC. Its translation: CASSLGASGRWTYEQYF.

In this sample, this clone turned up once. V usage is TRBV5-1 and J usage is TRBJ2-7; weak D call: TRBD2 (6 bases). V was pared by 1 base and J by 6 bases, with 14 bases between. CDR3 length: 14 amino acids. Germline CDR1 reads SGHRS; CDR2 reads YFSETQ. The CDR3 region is CASSLWSNGGEQYF. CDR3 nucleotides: TGCGCCAGCAGCTTGTGGTCCAACGGGGGCGAGCAGTACTTC.

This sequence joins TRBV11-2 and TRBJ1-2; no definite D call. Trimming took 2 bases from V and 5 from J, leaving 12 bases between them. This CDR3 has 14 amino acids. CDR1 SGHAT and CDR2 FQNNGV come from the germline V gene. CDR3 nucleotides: TGTGCCAGCAGCTTACAAGGACGTCAATATGGCTACACCTTC. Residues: CASSLQGRQYGYTF. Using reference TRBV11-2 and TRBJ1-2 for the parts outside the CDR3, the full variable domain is EAGVAQSPRYKIIEKRQSVAFWCNPISGHATLYWYQQILGQGPKLLIQFQNNGVVDDSQLPKDRFSAERLKGVDSTLKIQPAKLEDSAVYLCASSLQGRQYGYTFGSGTRLTVV.

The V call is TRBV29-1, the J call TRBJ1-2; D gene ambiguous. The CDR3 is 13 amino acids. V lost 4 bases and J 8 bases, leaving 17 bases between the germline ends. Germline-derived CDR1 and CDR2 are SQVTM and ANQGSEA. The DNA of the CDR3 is TGCAGCGTTGTTTTGCAAAAATCGGGCGGCTACACCTTC. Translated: CSVVLQKSGGYTF.

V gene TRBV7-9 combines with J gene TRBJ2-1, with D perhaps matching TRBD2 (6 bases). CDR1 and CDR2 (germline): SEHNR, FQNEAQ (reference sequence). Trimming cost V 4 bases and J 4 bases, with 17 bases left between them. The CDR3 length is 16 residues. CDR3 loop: CASSSPGGTLYNEQFF. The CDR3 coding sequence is TGTGCCAGCAGCTCGCCCGGCGGGACCCTTTACAATGAGCAGTTCTTC.

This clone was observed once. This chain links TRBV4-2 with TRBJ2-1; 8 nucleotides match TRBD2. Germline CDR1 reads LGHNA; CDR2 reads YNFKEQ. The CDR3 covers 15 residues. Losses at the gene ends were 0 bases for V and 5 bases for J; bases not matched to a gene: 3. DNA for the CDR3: TGTGCCAGCAGCCAAGAGGCGCGGGAGGACAATGAGCAGTTCTTC. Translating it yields CASSQEAREDNEQFF.

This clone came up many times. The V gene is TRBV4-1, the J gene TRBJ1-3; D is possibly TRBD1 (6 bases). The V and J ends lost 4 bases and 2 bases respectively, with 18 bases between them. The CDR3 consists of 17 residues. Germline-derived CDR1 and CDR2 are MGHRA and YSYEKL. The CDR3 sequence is CASSRGGLISAGNTIYF. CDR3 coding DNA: TGCGCCAGCAGCCGGGGGGGGCTGATTAGCGCTGGAAACACCATATATTTT.

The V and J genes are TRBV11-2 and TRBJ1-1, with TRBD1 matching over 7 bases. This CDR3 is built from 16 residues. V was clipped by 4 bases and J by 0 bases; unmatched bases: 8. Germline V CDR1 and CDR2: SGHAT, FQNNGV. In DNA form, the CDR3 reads TGTGCCAGCAGCTCAGATCCGGGACAGATGAACACTGAAGCTTTCTTT. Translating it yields CASSSDPGQMNTEAFF.

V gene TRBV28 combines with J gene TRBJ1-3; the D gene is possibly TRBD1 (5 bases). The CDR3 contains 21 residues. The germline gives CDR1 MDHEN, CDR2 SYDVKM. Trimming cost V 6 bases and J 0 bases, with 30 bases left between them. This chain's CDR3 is CASRGRIGADGKTYSGNTIYF. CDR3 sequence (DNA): TGTGCCAGCAGAGGCCGCATAGGGGCGGACGGGAAGACTTACTCTGGAAACACCATATATTTT.

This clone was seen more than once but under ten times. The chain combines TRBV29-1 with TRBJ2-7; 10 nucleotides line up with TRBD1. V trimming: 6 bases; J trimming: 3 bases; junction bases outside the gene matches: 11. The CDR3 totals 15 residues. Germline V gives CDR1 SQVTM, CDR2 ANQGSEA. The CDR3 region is CSVWVVGQGSYEQYF. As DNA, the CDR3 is TGCAGCGTCTGGGTTGTGGGACAGGGGAGCTACGAGCAGTACTTC.

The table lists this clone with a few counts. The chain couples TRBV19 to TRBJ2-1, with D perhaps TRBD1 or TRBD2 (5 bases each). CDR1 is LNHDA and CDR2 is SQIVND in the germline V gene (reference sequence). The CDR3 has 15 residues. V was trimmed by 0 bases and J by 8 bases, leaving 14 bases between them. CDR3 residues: CASSIEGTQGHEQFF. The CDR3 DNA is TGTGCCAGTAGTATAGAGGGGACGCAGGGCCATGAGCAGTTCTTC.

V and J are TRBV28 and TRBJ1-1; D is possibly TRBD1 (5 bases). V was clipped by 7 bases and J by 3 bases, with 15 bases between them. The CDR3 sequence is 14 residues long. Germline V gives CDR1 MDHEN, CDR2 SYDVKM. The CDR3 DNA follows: TGTGCCAGCATATTGACAGAAGAGGACACTGAAGCTTTCTTT. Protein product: CASILTEEDTEAFF.

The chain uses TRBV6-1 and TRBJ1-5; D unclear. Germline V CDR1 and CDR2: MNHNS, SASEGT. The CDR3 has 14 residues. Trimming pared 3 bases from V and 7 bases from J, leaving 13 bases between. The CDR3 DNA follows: TGTGCCAGCAGTGAGGGTGGAGGTGGGCAGCCCCAGCATTTT. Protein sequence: CASSEGGGGQPQHF.

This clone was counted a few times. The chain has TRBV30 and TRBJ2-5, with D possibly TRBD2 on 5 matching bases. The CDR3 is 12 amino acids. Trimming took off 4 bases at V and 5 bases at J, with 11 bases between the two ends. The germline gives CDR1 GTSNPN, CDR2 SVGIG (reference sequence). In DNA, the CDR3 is TGTGCCTGGAAGCGGAGATTGGAGACCCAGTACTTC. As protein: CAWKRRLETQYF.

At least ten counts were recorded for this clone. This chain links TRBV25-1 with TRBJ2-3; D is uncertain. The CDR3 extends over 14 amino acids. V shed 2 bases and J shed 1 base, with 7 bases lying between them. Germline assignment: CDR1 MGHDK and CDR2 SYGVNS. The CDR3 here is CASSEGQGTDTQYF. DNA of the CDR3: TGTGCCAGCAGTGAAGGGCAGGGCACAGATACGCAGTATTTT. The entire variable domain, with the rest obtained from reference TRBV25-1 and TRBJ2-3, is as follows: EADIYQTPRYLVIGTGKKITLECSQTMGHDKMYWYQQDPGMELHLIHYSYGVNSTEKGDLSSESTVSRIRTEHFPLTLESARPSHTSQYLCASSEGQGTDTQYFGPGTRLTVL.

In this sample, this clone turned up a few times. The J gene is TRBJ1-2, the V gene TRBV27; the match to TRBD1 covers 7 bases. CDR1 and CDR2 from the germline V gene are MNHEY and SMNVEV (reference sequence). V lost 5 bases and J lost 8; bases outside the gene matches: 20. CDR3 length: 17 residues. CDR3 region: CASSHRDSRVWKGGYTF. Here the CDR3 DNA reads TGTGCCAGCAGTCACAGGGACAGCAGAGTTTGGAAGGGGGGCTACACCTTC.

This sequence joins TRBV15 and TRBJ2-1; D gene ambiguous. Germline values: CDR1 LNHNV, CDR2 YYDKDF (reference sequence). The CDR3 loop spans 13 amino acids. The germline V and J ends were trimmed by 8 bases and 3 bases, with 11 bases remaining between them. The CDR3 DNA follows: TGTGCCACCTCCCGGTGGCTCTACAATGAGCAGTTCTTC. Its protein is CATSRWLYNEQFF.

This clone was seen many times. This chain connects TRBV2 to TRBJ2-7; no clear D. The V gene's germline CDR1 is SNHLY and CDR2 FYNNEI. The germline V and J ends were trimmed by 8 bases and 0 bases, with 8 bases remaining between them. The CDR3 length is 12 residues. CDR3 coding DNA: TGTGCCAGCGTTCCCCCCTCCTACGAGCAGTACTTC. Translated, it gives CASVPPSYEQYF.

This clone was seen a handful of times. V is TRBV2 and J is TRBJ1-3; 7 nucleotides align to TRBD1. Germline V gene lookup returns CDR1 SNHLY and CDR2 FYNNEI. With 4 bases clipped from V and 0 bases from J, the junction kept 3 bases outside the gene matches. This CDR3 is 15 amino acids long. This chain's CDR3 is CASSGGTVSGNTIYF. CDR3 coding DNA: TGTGCCAGCAGTGGGGGGACAGTCTCTGGAAACACCATATATTTT.

The CDR3 DNA is TGCAGCGTGTGGACAGGGGAATGGGAGCAGTACTTC. Its protein is CSVWTGEWEQYF. V usage is TRBV29-1 and J usage is TRBJ2-7; 9 nucleotides align to TRBD1. V lost 6 bases and J lost 7; bases outside the gene matches: 7. CDR1 SQVTM and CDR2 ANQGSEA come from the germline V gene. The CDR3 consists of 12 residues.

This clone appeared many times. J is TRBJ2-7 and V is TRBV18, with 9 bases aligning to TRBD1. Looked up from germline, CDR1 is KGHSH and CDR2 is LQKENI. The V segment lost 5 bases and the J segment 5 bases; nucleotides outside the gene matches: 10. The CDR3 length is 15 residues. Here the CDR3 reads CASSITGGLRDEQYF. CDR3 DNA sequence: TGTGCCAGCTCAATTACAGGGGGCCTTCGGGACGAGCAGTACTTC.

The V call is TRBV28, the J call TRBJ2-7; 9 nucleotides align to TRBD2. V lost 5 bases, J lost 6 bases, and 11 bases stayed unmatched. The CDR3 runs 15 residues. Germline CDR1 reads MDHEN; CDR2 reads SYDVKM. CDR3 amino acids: CASSPGTSSGLEQYF. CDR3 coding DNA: TGTGCCAGCAGTCCCGGGACTAGCTCGGGTCTCGAGCAGTACTTC.

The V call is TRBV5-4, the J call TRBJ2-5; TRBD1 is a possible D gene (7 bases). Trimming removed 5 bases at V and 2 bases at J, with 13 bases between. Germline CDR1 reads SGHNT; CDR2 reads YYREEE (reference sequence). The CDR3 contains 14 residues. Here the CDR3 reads CASRVQGGQETQYF. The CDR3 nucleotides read TGTGCCAGCAGGGTCCAGGGGGGACAAGAGACCCAGTACTTC.